The rows below give T cell receptor beta chains drawn from one sample of a study of response to subunit inactivated influenza vaccine. Using its own MiXCR run on the RT-PCR reads, TCRdb lists one record per CDR3 protein. The table shows hundreds of thousands of distinct CDR3 sequences, with approximately 13% occurring only once. This sample comprised PBMCs from blood, obtained roughly 47 days after vaccination. These receptors originate from a man in his forties or fifties who received an inactivated influenza vaccine. Both conserved end residues are part of each CDR3. A D gene is named only where the DNA matches it firmly. A clone size is listed for some rows: how often the clone was seen (once, few, many), or a class if it is expanded.

clone size	V gene	CDR3 length	J gene	D gene	CDR3 DNA	CDR3 protein
many	TRBV2	13	TRBJ1-1	TRBD1	TGTGCCAGCAGGGGGGACAGGAACACTGAAGCTTTCTTT	CASRGDRNTEAFF
NA	TRBV20-1	14	TRBJ2-1	TRBD1	TGCAGTGCTAGAGAGGGACAGGGGGCGAATGAGCAGTTCTTC	CSAREGQGANEQFF
few	TRBV6-1	15	TRBJ2-3	NA	TGTGCCAGCAGTGACCCTAGCGCGGGCACAGATACGCAGTATTTT	CASSDPSAGTDTQYF
NA	TRBV6-5	15	TRBJ2-3	NA	TGTGCCAGCAGTTACTCTAGGGGCTCCGAAGATACGCAGTATTTT	CASSYSRGSEDTQYF
few	TRBV12-3/TRBV12-4	11	TRBJ2-7	NA	TGTGCCAGCAGTTCGGCCAACGAGCAGTACTTC	CASSSANEQYF
NA	TRBV12-3/TRBV12-4	14	TRBJ2-2	TRBD1	TGTGCCAGCAGTTCGGGACAGTTCACCGGGGAGCTGTTTTTT	CASSSGQFTGELFF
many	TRBV5-6	13	TRBJ2-7	TRBD1	TGTGCCAGCAGTCTGGACAGGTCCTACGAGCAGTACTTC	CASSLDRSYEQYF
many	TRBV7-9	14	TRBJ2-1	TRBD2	TGTGCCAGCAGATGGGGAGGGTTTGACAATGAGCAGTTCTTC	CASRWGGFDNEQFF
few	TRBV5-1	14	TRBJ2-7	TRBD1	TGCGCCAGCAGCCCCGGACAGGGGTGGTACGAGCAGTACTTC	CASSPGQGWYEQYF
few	TRBV12-3/TRBV12-4	15	TRBJ2-5	TRBD2	TGTGCCAGCAGTCCTAGCGGGAGGTTGGGAGAGACCCAGTACTTC	CASSPSGRLGETQYF
few	TRBV15	13	TRBJ1-1	NA	TGTGCCACCAGTTTCCTGGCGGGCACTGAAGCTTTCTTT	CATSFLAGTEAFF
NA	TRBV3-1	15	TRBJ2-5	NA	TGTGCCAGCAACATGAGGCGGAGCACACGGGAGACCCAGTACTTC	CASNMRRSTRETQYF
few	TRBV20-1	15	TRBJ2-3	NA	TGCAGTGCTAGAGATCTCGGGAGAGGCGCAGATACGCAGTATTTT	CSARDLGRGADTQYF
NA	TRBV30	15	TRBJ2-2	NA	TGTGCCTGGAGTGTAGTAACGGGGGCGATCGGGGAGCTGTTTTTT	CAWSVVTGAIGELFF
few	TRBV3-1	15	TRBJ2-5	TRBD1	TGTGCCAGCAGCCAAGATGAACAGGGGATAGGGTCCCAGTACTTC	CASSQDEQGIGSQYF
NA	TRBV7-8	14	TRBJ1-5	NA	TGTGCCAGCAGCTTAGGCAGGGCCGATCAGCCCCAGCATTTT	CASSLGRADQPQHF
NA	TRBV5-1	13	TRBJ1-1	NA	TGCGCCAGCCAAATAGGCCCGGGGACTGAAGCTTTCTTT	CASQIGPGTEAFF
NA	TRBV2	10	TRBJ1-4	NA	TGTGCCAGCAGCGGGGGACTCGTGATTTTT	CASSGGLVIF
few	TRBV12-3/TRBV12-4	14	TRBJ2-7	TRBD1	TGTGCCAGCAGCCGCCGGACAGGGGGGAACGAGCAGTACTTC	CASSRRTGGNEQYF
few	TRBV5-1	15	TRBJ1-2	NA	TGCGCCAGCAGCCAAGAAGGCGTCAGGGGCTATGGCTACACCTTC	CASSQEGVRGYGYTF
once	TRBV7-3	15	TRBJ2-6	NA	TGTGCCAGCAGCCTGGATTTCTCTGGGGCCAACGTCCTGACTTTC	CASSLDFSGANVLTF
few	TRBV11-2	17	TRBJ2-3	TRBD2	TGTGCCAGCAGCTTGGGATGGGGCGGGGGGGCGGCAGATACGCAGTATTTT	CASSLGWGGGAADTQYF
few	TRBV11-2	20	TRBJ2-5	TRBD2	TGTGCCAGCAGCTACCCACAACTAGACCTACTAGCGGGGGGGCAAGAGACCCAGTACTTC	CASSYPQLDLLAGGQETQYF
many	TRBV4-3	15	TRBJ2-7	TRBD2	TGCGCCAGCAGCCAAGTCAGCGGGGGGGTTTACGAGCAGTACTTC	CASSQVSGGVYEQYF
NA	TRBV6-1	15	TRBJ1-5	TRBD1	TGTGCCAGCAGCCCTGGACAGGGGGCTTCTCAGCCCCAGCATTTT	CASSPGQGASQPQHF
few	TRBV7-9	15	TRBJ2-7	NA	TGTGCCAGCAGCTTTGAATCAGGGGTGGACTACGAGCAGTACTTC	CASSFESGVDYEQYF
NA	TRBV29-1	13	TRBJ2-1	NA	TGCAGCGTGGGGTCCGGGGAAGGTCGGCCCCAGTTCTTC	CSVGSGEGRPQFF
NA	TRBV10-3	18	TRBJ2-3	TRBD2	TGTGCCATCAGTTTGAATGTCCTGCGGGGGGGCATCACAGATACGCAGTATTTT	CAISLNVLRGGITDTQYF
NA	TRBV25-1	15	TRBJ2-7	TRBD2	TGTGCCAGCAGTGCTTCTAGCGGGGGTTCCTACGAGCAGTACTTC	CASSASSGGSYEQYF
few	TRBV6-2/TRBV6-3	13	TRBJ2-1	NA	TGTGCCAGCAGTTACTCAAGGGCCAATGAGCAGTTCTTC	CASSYSRANEQFF
NA	TRBV20-1	15	TRBJ1-5	NA	TGCAGTGCTACACGGGGACAAACTTCGGGACAGCCCCAGCATTTT	CSATRGQTSGQPQHF
few	TRBV18	14	TRBJ1-4	NA	TGTGCCAGCTCACCACTCAGGGGAGGAGAAAAACTGTTTTTT	CASSPLRGGEKLFF
few	TRBV6-2/TRBV6-3	11	TRBJ2-7	NA	TGTGCCAGCAGTTCGTATCACGAGCAGTACTTC	CASSSYHEQYF
NA	TRBV28	14	TRBJ2-3	NA	TGTGCCAGCAATCCTCGGCGGGAAAAGGTTACGCAGTATTTT	CASNPRREKVTQYF
many	TRBV10-3	12	TRBJ2-1	NA	TGTGCCATCAGTGGGCAGCACAATGAGCAGTTCTTC	CAISGQHNEQFF
few	TRBV29-1	14	TRBJ1-1	NA	TGCAGCACTAATGAGGGGCGGGGGAACACTGAAGCTTTCTTT	CSTNEGRGNTEAFF
NA	TRBV7-2	12	TRBJ2-5	NA	TGTGCCAGCAGCCCCCAGGGGCAGACCCAGTACTTC	CASSPQGQTQYF
NA	TRBV27	15	TRBJ1-4	NA	TGTGCCAGCAGTTTATCTACAGCCCCCCTTGAAAAACTGTTTTTT	CASSLSTAPLEKLFF
once	TRBV3-1	14	TRBJ2-5	NA	TGTGCCAGCAGCCCCCAACTCAGCACCGGGACCCAGTACTTC	CASSPQLSTGTQYF
NA	TRBV5-4	17	TRBJ2-1	NA	TGTGCCAGCAGCGATCGACAGGCCGCGGTCCCCCACAATGAGCAGTTCTTC	CASSDRQAAVPHNEQFF
NA	TRBV11-1	15	TRBJ2-2	NA	TGTGCCAGCTCCAAGGGAGGCACGAACACCGGGGAGCTGTTTTTT	CASSKGGTNTGELFF
NA	TRBV6-5	16	TRBJ1-6	NA	TGTGCCAGCAGTTCTTTCGGCAGGCTCCTTAATTCACCCCTCCACTTT	CASSSFGRLLNSPLHF
few	TRBV20-1	14	TRBJ1-6	TRBD1	TGCAGTGCTACTGGGGACAGGGACAATTCACCCCTCCACTTT	CSATGDRDNSPLHF